What follows are 22 T cell receptor beta chains derived from one specimen sequenced in a study of control samples from healthy donors and cancer patients. Profiled with immunoSEQ multiplex PCR; TCRdb holds only in-frame clones, not every one. The sample contains 150,000 or so clones, around nine tenths of which appear only once. The sample comprised blood. Receptor source: a man between 18 and 35 years old in good health.

This clone has a single count. The rearrangement links TRBV5-6 to TRBJ2-1; 11 nucleotides agree with TRBD2. This CDR3 comprises 16 residues. V lost 4 bases, J lost 0 bases, and 3 bases stayed unmatched. Germline CDR1 SGHDT, CDR2 YYEEEE. The CDR3 spells CASSPGLAGSYNEQFF. The CDR3 DNA follows: TGTGCCAGCAGCCCCGGACTAGCGGGCTCCTACAATGAGCAGTTCTTC.

Written as DNA, the CDR3 is TGCAGTGCTAGTGAGTCTCCAGGGACTAATGAAAAACTGTTTTTT. Amino acids: CSASESPGTNEKLFF. The chain employs TRBV20-1 and TRBJ1-4, with D maybe TRBD1 (5 bases). Trimming took 3 bases from V and 2 from J, leaving 13 bases between them. The germline CDR1 and CDR2 sequences are DFQATT and SNEGSKA (reference sequence). The CDR3 sequence is 15 residues long.

J is TRBJ1-3 and V is TRBV5-4; 8 positions match TRBD1. CDR1 and CDR2 from the germline V gene are SGHNT and YYREEE (reference sequence). The CDR3 has 16 amino acids. Trimming removed 2 bases from V and 1 base from J; junction bases left unmatched: 5. The CDR3 region is CASSFRDRLSGNTIYF. As DNA, the CDR3 is TGTGCCAGCAGCTTCCGGGACAGGTTATCTGGAAACACCATATATTTT.

The genes are TRBV13 and TRBJ1-6, with D tentatively TRBD1 (5 bases). Germline V CDR1 and CDR2: PRHDT, FYEKMQ (reference sequence). Trimming took off 1 base at V and 6 bases at J, with 7 bases between the two ends. This CDR3 region has 14 residues. The CDR3 is CASSLEGFNSPLHF. In DNA form, the CDR3 reads TGTGCCAGCAGCTTAGAGGGGTTTAATTCACCCCTCCACTTT. Supplemented by reference TRBV13 and TRBJ1-6, the full variable domain reads AAGVIQSPRHLIKEKRETATLKCYPIPRHDTVYWYQQGPGQDPQFLISFYEKMQSDKGSIPDRFSAQQFSDYHSELNMSSLELGDSALYFCASSLEGFNSPLHFGNGTRLTVT.

The chain couples TRBV6-2 or TRBV6-3 to TRBJ2-7; D is perhaps TRBD1 (5 bases). This CDR3 is 14 amino acids long. CDR1 is MNHEY, CDR2 SVGEGT, per germline. Trimming stripped 2 bases from V and 5 bases from J, with 13 bases between. DNA of the CDR3: TGTGCCAGCAGTTACGTCGCAGGGCTCCACGAGCAGTACTTC. Protein sequence: CASSYVAGLHEQYF.

This clone was detected many times. Other DNA sequences within the sample encode an identical CDR3. The J gene is TRBJ1-2, the V gene TRBV2, with 7 bases aligning to TRBD1. The junction had 3 bases not matched to a gene; V was cut back by 5 bases and J by 3 bases. The CDR3 loop spans 13 amino acids. Germline CDR1 SNHLY, CDR2 FYNNEI. CDR3 in DNA: TGTGCCAGCAGTCCTGGACAGGACTATGGCTACACCTTC. Residues: CASSPGQDYGYTF.

The chain is built from TRBV7-7 and TRBJ2-3; the D gene is possibly TRBD2 (5 bases). Germline V gene sequence: CDR1 SSHAT, CDR2 FNYEAQ (reference sequence). CDR3 length: 13 amino acids. Trimming took off 4 bases at V and 0 bases at J, with 5 bases between the two ends. CDR3: CASSWTSTDTQYF. DNA for the CDR3: TGTGCCAGCAGCTGGACTAGCACAGATACGCAGTATTTT.

The V gene is TRBV7-2, the J gene TRBJ1-2, with 11 bases fitting TRBD1. Losses at the gene ends were 5 bases for V and 5 bases for J; bases not matched to a gene: 4. This CDR3 is 14 amino acids long. Germline values: CDR1 SGHTA, CDR2 FQGNSA. The CDR3 DNA follows: TGTGCCAGCAGCGCGGACAGGGGGCCTTATGGCTACACCTTC. Amino acids: CASSADRGPYGYTF.

The CDR3 DNA reads TGTGCCAGCAGTTCTTACAGGGGCCGCAACACTGAAGCTTTCTTT. Translating it yields CASSSYRGRNTEAFF. The chain has TRBV27 and TRBJ1-1; the match to TRBD1 covers 7 bases. The CDR3 loop spans 15 amino acids. The trim removed 4 bases at V and 2 bases at J, leaving 7 bases unmatched. Germline CDR1 is MNHEY and CDR2 is SMNVEV (reference sequence).

This clone was seen a few times. The chain is built from TRBV4-2 and TRBJ1-1; D gene uncertain. This CDR3 region has 15 residues. V lost 0 bases, J lost 3 bases, and 11 bases lay in between. Germline-derived CDR1 and CDR2 are LGHNA and YNFKEQ. The CDR3: CASSQEAGRDTEAFF. CDR3 in DNA: TGTGCCAGCAGCCAAGAAGCGGGGAGGGACACTGAAGCTTTCTTT.

The rearrangement joins TRBV6-5 to TRBJ2-3; TRBD2 might be the D (6 bases). Germline V gene sequence: CDR1 MNHEY, CDR2 SVGAGI. The V end was cut by 6 bases, the J end by 11 bases, with 21 bases between. The CDR3 runs 14 residues. As DNA, the CDR3 is TGTGCCAGCAGGCCCACCTCAGGAGCGGGTGGGCAGTATTTT. The encoded protein is CASRPTSGAGGQYF.

About this clone itself: In the same sample, other DNA sequences code for this CDR3. The rearrangement uses TRBV7-9 and TRBJ1-6, with a tentative D call TRBD1 (6 bases). The CDR3 is 14 amino acids. Trimming removed 0 bases from V and 6 bases from J, with 6 bases in between. CDR1 is SEHNR, CDR2 FQNEAQ, per germline (reference sequence). CDR3 loop: CASSLAGGNSPLHF. CDR3 coding DNA: TGTGCCAGCAGCTTAGCAGGGGGTAATTCACCCCTCCACTTT.

Here the CDR3 reads CASSSHGGAVTRTDTQYF. In nucleotides, the CDR3 is TGCGCCAGCAGCTCCCACGGCGGGGCCGTTACTCGCACAGATACGCAGTATTTT. V usage is TRBV5-1 and J usage is TRBJ2-3, with a possible D match to TRBD2 (6 bases). Per germline, CDR1 SGHRS and CDR2 YFSETQ. The CDR3 has 18 amino acids. The V and J ends lost 3 bases and 1 base respectively, with 21 bases between them.

The CDR3 region has the DNA TGCGCCAGCAGCTGGGGTAGCGGGGGGGCTAGCACAGATACGCAGTATTTT. This sequence encodes CASSWGSGGASTDTQYF. The chain recombines TRBV5-1 with TRBJ2-3; TRBD2 agrees at 11 bases. V lost 3 bases and J lost 0; bases outside the gene matches: 6. The CDR3 loop spans 17 amino acids. Per the germline V gene, CDR1 is SGHRS and CDR2 is YFSETQ. The variable domain in full, completed from reference TRBV5-1 and TRBJ2-3, reads KAGVTQTPRYLIKTRGQQVTLSCSPISGHRSVSWYQQTPGQGLQFLFEYFSETQRNKGNFPGRFSGRQFSNSRSEMNVSTLELGDSALYLCASSWGSGGASTDTQYFGPGTRLTVL.

V and J are TRBV11-2 and TRBJ2-1; 8 bases are shared with TRBD1. The length of the CDR3 is 15 residues. CDR1 SGHAT and CDR2 FQNNGV come from the germline V gene. V dropped 4 bases and J dropped 2; count of bases not matched to a gene: 4. In DNA, the CDR3 is TGTGCCAGCAGCTGGGCGACAGGGGCCTACAATGAGCAGTTCTTC. It yields the protein CASSWATGAYNEQFF. The full variable domain, rest sourced from reference TRBV11-2 and TRBJ2-1, is EAGVAQSPRYKIIEKRQSVAFWCNPISGHATLYWYQQILGQGPKLLIQFQNNGVVDDSQLPKDRFSAERLKGVDSTLKIQPAKLEDSAVYLCASSWATGAYNEQFFGPGTRLTVL.

The chain recombines TRBV19 with TRBJ1-5, with D maybe TRBD1 (5 bases). V lost 7 bases to trimming and J lost 0 bases, with 16 bases between them. The germline CDR1 and CDR2 sequences are LNHDA and SQIVND (reference sequence). CDR3 size: 16 residues. The CDR3 DNA sequence: TGTGCCAGTACTCCTTTCTCGACAGTTAGCAATCAGCCCCAGCATTTT. This codes for CASTPFSTVSNQPQHF.

The chain recombines TRBV11-2 with TRBJ2-4, with a tentative D call TRBD2 (5 bases). Germline CDR1 SGHAT, CDR2 FQNNGV. Trimming took 1 base from V and 7 from J, leaving 8 bases between them. This CDR3 region has 13 residues. The CDR3 bases are TGTGCCAGCAGCTTAGGGTCGGGGAACATTCAGTACTTC. It is translated as CASSLGSGNIQYF.

The chain uses TRBV27 and TRBJ1-3; no clear D. This CDR3 contains 15 residues. Germline lookup yields CDR1 MNHEY and CDR2 SMNVEV (reference sequence). V was trimmed by 2 bases and J by 2 bases, leaving 10 bases between them. The CDR3 DNA is TGTGCCAGCAGTTTAATTTCGAAGGCTGGAAACACCATATATTTT. This codes for CASSLISKAGNTIYF.

The chain is built from TRBV19 and TRBJ1-5; possibly TRBD1 for D (6 bases). V gave up 5 bases and J gave up 4 bases, with 9 bases separating them. The length of the CDR3 is 13 residues. Germline V gene data show CDR1 as LNHDA and CDR2 as SQIVND (reference sequence). The CDR3 coding sequence is TGTGCCAGTAGTCCGGACAGAAATCAGCCCCAGCATTTT. Amino acid sequence: CASSPDRNQPQHF.

The V and J genes are TRBV5-1 and TRBJ2-3; TRBD2 matches at 7 bases. V was clipped by 0 bases and J by 1 base; unmatched bases: 8. CDR1 and CDR2 (germline): SGHRS, YFSETQ. This CDR3 is 17 amino acids long. CDR3 sequence (DNA): TGCGCCAGCAGCTTGGCCAGGCTAGCGGAACGCACAGATACGCAGTATTTT. As protein: CASSLARLAERTDTQYF.

The genes are TRBV2 and TRBJ1-2, with 8 bases aligning to TRBD1. The CDR3 spans 14 residues. The V segment lost 4 bases and the J segment 3 bases; nucleotides outside the gene matches: 4. Germline CDR1 and CDR2: SNHLY and FYNNEI. This chain's CDR3 is CASSGQGIDYGYTF. The CDR3, as DNA: TGTGCCAGCAGTGGACAGGGGATAGACTATGGCTACACCTTC.

V usage is TRBV20-1 and J usage is TRBJ2-4; no definite D call. CDR1 and CDR2 (germline): DFQATT, SNEGSKA (reference sequence). The length of the CDR3 is 15 residues. V was shortened by 3 bases and J by 0 bases, with 12 bases between the two germline ends. The CDR3 loop reads CSASSRPLAKNIQYF. In DNA, the CDR3 is TGCAGTGCTAGTTCACGGCCTCTAGCCAAAAACATTCAGTACTTC.